This TCR beta chain was observed in a study of identical twins. Broader study findings: Twins' surplus sharing was weaker for beta out-of-frame sequences.

This clonotype appeared many times. Its matching antigen is unknown. The CDR3 has 15 residues. CDR1 is SGHRS, CDR2 YFSETQ, per germline. J lost 11 bases, V lost 4 bases, and 13 bases had no gene match. One entry per CDR3 protein results from TCRdb running MiXCR on the 5' RACE reads. The profile shows about 200,000 distinct CDR3 sequences, approximately 5.9% of them singletons. These data also featured in a second study, about T cells expressing NK-cell markers. That work states: In the group of eight sequenced donors, seven were HCMV-seropositive and one was seronegative. T cells sorted in several experiments were restricted to alpha-beta TCR T cells by an anti-gamma-delta TCR antibody. In more than 5 donors, dominant CD3+CD56+NKG2C+ clones formed roughly 1.0-7.5% of CD8+ cells.

What was sequenced was CD8+ T cells sorted from blood. The chain joins TRBV5-1 to TRBJ2-1, with 9 bases lining up with TRBD1. This clonotype was sampled from a woman between 18 and 29 years old in good health. The CDR3 here is CASSPSGTGTAKQFF. The CDR3 bases are TGCGCCAGCAGCCCCAGTGGGACAGGGACCGCTAAGCAGTTCTTC.